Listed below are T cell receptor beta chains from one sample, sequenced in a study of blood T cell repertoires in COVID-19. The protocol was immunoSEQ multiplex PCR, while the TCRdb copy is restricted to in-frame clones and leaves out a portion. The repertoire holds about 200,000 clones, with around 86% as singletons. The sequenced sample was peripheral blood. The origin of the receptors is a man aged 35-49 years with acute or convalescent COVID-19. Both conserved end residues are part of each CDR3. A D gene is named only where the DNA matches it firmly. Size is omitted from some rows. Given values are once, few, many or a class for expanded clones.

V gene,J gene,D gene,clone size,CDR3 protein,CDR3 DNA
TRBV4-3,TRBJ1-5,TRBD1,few,CASSQDWGQGVGQPQHF,TGCGCCAGCAGCCAAGATTGGGGACAGGGGGTGGGACAGCCCCAGCATTTT
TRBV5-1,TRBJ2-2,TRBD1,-,CASSPGQGAIAGELFF,TGCGCCAGCAGCCCGGGACAGGGGGCAATTGCTGGGGAGCTGTTTTTT
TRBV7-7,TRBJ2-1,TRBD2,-,CASSLGGLAGAQNEQFF,TGTGCCAGCAGCTTAGGGGGACTAGCGGGGGCCCAGAATGAGCAGTTCTTC
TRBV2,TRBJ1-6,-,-,CASIADSSYNSPLHF,TGTGCCAGCATTGCGGACAGCTCCTATAATTCACCCCTCCACTTT
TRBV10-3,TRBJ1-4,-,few,CAISDGTRSNEKLFF,TGTGCCATCAGTGACGGGACAAGGAGTAATGAAAAACTGTTTTTT
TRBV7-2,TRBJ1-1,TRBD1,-,CASGRQGGAVTEAFF,TGTGCCAGCGGTCGGCAGGGGGGCGCGGTGACTGAAGCTTTCTTT
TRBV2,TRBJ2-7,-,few,CASSGTIVSYEQYF,TGTGCCAGCTCCGGGACAATTGTATCCTACGAGCAGTACTTC
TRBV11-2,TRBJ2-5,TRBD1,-,CASSSSPGQQETQYF,TGTGCCAGCAGCTCGAGTCCGGGACAGCAAGAGACCCAGTACTTC
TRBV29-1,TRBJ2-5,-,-,CSVVSAGETQYF,TGCAGCGTTGTAAGTGCGGGAGAGACCCAGTACTTC
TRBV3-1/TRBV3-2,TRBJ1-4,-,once,CASSQDRPFEKLFF,TGTGCCAGCAGCCAAGACAGGCCCTTTGAAAAACTGTTTTTT
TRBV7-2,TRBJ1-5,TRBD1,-,CASSLGQVNQPQHF,TGTGCCAGCAGCCTCGGACAGGTCAATCAGCCCCAGCATTTT
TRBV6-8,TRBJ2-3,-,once,CASSYWVGGATDTQYF,TGTGCCAGCAGTTACTGGGTGGGGGGGGCCACAGATACGCAGTATTTT
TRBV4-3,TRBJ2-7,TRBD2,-,CASSQGASGVYEQYF,TGCGCCAGCAGCCAAGGGGCTAGCGGGGTCTACGAGCAGTACTTC
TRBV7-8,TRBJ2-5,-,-,CASSPVRETQYF,TGTGCCAGCAGCCCTGTCCGGGAGACCCAGTACTTC
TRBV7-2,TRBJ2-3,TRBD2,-,CASSLGGLAGGVADTQYF,TGTGCCAGCAGCTTAGGAGGACTAGCGGGGGGTGTTGCAGATACGCAGTATTTT
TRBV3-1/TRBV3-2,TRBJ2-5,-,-,CASSQTRDSRETQYF,TGTGCCAGCAGCCAAACACGGGATTCACGAGAGACCCAGTACTTC
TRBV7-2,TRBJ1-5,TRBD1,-,CASSPWDRAGQPQHF,TGTGCCAGCAGCCCATGGGACAGGGCCGGCCAGCCCCAGCATTTT
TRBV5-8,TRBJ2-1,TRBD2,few,CASSFSSGVYNEQFF,TGTGCCAGCAGCTTCTCTAGCGGGGTCTACAATGAGCAGTTCTTC
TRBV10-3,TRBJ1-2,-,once,CAISDTQGGIGYTF,TGTGCCATCAGTGACACACAGGGAGGGATCGGCTACACCTTC
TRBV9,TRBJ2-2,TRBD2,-,CASSFGLGGTGELFF,TGTGCCAGCAGCTTTGGACTAGGTGGGACCGGGGAGCTGTTTTTT
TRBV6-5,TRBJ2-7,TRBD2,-,CASSYSPSGGLYEQYF,TGTGCCAGCAGTTACTCCCCTAGCGGGGGGTTGTACGAGCAGTACTTC
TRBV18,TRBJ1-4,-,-,CASSPPRSGGEKLFF,TGTGCCAGCTCACCACCGCGAAGCGGCGGTGAAAAACTGTTTTTT
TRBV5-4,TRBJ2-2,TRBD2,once,CASSLIAGGRNTGELFF,TGTGCCAGCAGCTTGATAGCGGGGGGCCGCAACACCGGGGAGCTGTTTTTT
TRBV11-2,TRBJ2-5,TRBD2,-,CASSQAGGRGTQYF,TGTGCCAGCAGCCAAGCGGGGGGGCGGGGGACCCAGTACTTC
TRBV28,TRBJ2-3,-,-,CASSAPAGPYTDTQYF,TGTGCCAGCAGTGCTCCCGCAGGGCCTTACACAGATACGCAGTATTTT
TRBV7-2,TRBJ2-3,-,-,CASSSRGDGGDTQYF,TGTGCCAGCAGCTCCCGCGGGGATGGGGGAGATACGCAGTATTTT